This passage covers 2 T cell receptor beta chains from one sample sequenced in a study of T cell repertoires in aging, cancer and after chemotherapy. Multiplex touch-down PCR with TRB-A/B primers amplified rearranged V-D-J TRB sequences. MiXCR, applied by TCRdb to the multiplex PCR reads, yields one record per CDR3 protein. This sample has fewer than 9,500 distinct CDR3 sequences; about 53% occur once, and the top ten carry 3.5%. Peripheral blood genomic DNA, not sorted cells or RNA, was the template. Input material: blood. Every receptor here comes from a human donor with a solid tumor.

This clonotype was found a few times. This chain uses TRBV12-3 or TRBV12-4 with TRBJ1-2; D gene uncertain. V lost 6 bases and J 1 base, leaving 12 bases between the germline ends. The CDR3 is 14 amino acids. The CDR3: CASSPVAVNYGYTF. The CDR3 region has the DNA TGTGCCAGCAGCCCCGTGGCGGTTAACTATGGCTACACCTTC.

The chain couples TRBV7-3 to TRBJ2-3; 12 bases map to TRBD2. CDR3 length: 20 residues. V was clipped by 2 bases and J by 0 bases; unmatched bases: 12. Germline CDR1 and CDR2: SGHTA and FQGTGA. DNA of the CDR3: TGTGCCAGCAGCTTAGGCCCACGCGGGACTAGCGGGCCTAGCACAGATACGCAGTATTTT. It is translated as CASSLGPRGTSGPSTDTQYF. Full variable domain (remainder filled in from reference TRBV7-3 and TRBJ2-3): GAGVSQTPSNKVTEKGKYVELRCDPISGHTALYWYRQSLGQGPEFLIYFQGTGAADDSGLPNDRFFAVRPEGSVSTLKIQRTERGDSAVYLCASSLGPRGTSGPSTDTQYFGPGTRLTVL.